This T cell receptor (beta chain) was found in a study of T cell changes during pregnancy in multiple sclerosis. The table came from immunoSEQ multiplex PCR; TCRdb's copy has only in-frame clones and leaves some out. Altogether about 42,000 clones are present, around nine tenths being singletons, with the ten largest covering 0.75% to 1%. This CDR3 has 15 residues. Trimming shortened V by 7 bases and J by 7 bases, and 23 bases separated the two germline ends. Germline values: CDR1 ENHRY, CDR2 SYGVKD. This clone has only one observation. This TCR derives from a female donor with multiple sclerosis, enrolled in a pregnancy study. This sample comprised CD4+ T cells from peripheral blood mononuclear cells, obtained after pregnancy. The V call is TRBV10-3, the J call TRBJ2-7; D is perhaps TRBD1 (6 bases). In nucleotides, the CDR3 is TGTGCCATCAAGGAGAACAGGGATCCCGTAAGGGAGCAGTACTTC. This encodes CAIKENRDPVREQYF.